This TCR beta chain is from a study of shared clonotypes between healthy human individuals. V lost 10 bases and J lost 2, with 12 bases in between. Germline-derived CDR1 and CDR2 are SNHLY and FYNNEI. This CDR3 has 12 residues. Produced via immunoSEQ multiplex PCR; TCRdb's table is partial and in-frame only. The data contain about 2 million clones, approximately 95% of them seen just once; the ten biggest clones take up around 0.13%. The chain employs TRBV2 and TRBJ2-7; D gene uncertain. Sample: naive CD4+ T cells sorted from blood. Stated subset: CD45RA+ positively selected. The sequence was obtained from a man aged 18 to 30 in good health. CDR3 in amino acids: CATYREAYEQYF. The CDR3 DNA sequence: TGTGCCACCTATAGAGAGGCCTACGAGCAGTACTTC.